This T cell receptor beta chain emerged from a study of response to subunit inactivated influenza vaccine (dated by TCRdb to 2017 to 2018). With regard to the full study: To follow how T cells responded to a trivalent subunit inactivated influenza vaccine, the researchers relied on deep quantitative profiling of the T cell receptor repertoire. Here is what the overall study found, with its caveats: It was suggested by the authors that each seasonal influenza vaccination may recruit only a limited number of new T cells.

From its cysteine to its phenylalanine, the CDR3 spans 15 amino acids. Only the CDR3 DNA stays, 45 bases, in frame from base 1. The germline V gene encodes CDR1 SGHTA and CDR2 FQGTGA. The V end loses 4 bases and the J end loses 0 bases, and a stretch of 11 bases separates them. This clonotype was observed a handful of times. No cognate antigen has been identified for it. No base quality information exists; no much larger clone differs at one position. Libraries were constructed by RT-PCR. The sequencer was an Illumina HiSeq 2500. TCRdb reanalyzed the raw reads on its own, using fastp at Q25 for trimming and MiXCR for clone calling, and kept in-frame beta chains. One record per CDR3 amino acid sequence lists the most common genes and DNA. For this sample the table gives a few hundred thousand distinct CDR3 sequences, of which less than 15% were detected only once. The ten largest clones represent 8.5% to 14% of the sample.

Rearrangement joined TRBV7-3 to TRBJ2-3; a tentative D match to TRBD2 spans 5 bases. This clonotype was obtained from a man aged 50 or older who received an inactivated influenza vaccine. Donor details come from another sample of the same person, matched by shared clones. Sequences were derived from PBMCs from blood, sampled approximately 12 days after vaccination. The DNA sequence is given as TGTGCCAGCAGCTCCAGCGGACTTAGCACAGATACGCAGTATTTT. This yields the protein CASSSSGLSTDTQYF.